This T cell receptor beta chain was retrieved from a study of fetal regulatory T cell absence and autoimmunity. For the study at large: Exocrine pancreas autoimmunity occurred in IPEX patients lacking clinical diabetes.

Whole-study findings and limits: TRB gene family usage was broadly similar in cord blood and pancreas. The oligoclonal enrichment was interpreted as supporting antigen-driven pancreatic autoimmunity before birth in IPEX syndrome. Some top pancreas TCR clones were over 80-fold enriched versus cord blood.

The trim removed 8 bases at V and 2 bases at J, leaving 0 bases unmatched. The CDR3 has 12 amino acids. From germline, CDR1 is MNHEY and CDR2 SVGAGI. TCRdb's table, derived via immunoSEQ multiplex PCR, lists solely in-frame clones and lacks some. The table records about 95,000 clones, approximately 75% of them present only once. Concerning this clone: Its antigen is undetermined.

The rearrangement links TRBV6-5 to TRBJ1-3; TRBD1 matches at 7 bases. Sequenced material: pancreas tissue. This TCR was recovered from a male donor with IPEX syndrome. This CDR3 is CASGTAGNTIYF. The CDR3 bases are TGTGCCAGCGGGACAGCTGGAAACACCATATATTTT.